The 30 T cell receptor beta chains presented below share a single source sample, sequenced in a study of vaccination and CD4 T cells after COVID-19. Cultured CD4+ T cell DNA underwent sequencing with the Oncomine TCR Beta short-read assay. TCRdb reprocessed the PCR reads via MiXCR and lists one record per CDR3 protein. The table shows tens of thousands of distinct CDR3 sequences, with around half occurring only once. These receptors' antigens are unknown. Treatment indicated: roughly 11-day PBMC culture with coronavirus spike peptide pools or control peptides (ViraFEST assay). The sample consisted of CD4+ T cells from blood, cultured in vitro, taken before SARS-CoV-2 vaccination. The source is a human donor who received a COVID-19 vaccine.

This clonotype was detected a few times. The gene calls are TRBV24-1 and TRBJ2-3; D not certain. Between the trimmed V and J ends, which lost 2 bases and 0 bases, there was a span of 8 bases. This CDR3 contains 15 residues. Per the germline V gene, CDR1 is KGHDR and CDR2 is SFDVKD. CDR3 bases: TGTGCCACCAGTGATTCGAGATCTAGCACAGATACGCAGTATTTT. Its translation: CATSDSRSSTDTQYF.

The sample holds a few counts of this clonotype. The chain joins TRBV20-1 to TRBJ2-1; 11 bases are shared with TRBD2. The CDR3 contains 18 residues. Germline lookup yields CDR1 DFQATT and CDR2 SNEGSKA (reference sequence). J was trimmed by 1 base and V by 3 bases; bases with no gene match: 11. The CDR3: CSASGALAGGGSYNEQFF. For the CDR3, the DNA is TGCAGTGCTAGCGGGGCGCTAGCGGGGGGAGGGTCCTACAATGAGCAGTTCTTC.

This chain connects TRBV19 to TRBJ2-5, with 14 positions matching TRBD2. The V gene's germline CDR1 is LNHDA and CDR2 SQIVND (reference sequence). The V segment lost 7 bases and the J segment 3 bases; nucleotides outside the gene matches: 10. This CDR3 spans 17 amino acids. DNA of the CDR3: TGTGCCAGTACCAGGGGGACTAGCGGGGGCCCGGAAGAGACCCAGTACTTC. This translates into CASTRGTSGGPEETQYF.

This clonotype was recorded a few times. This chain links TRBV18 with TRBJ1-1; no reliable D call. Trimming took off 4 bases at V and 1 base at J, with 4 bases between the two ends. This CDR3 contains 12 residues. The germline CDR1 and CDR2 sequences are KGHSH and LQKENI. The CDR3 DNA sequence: TGTGCCAGCTCACTGGGGAACACTGAAGCTTTCTTT. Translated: CASSLGNTEAFF. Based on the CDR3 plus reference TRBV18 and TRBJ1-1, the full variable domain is NAGVMQNPRHLVRRRGQEARLRCSPMKGHSHVYWYRQLPEEGLKFMVYLQKENIIDESGMPKERFSAEFPKEGPSILRIQQVVRGDSAAYFCASSLGNTEAFFGQGTRLTVV.

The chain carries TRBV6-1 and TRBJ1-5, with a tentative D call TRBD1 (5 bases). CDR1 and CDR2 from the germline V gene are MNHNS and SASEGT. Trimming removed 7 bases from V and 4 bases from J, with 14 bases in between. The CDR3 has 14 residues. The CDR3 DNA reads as TGTGCCAGCAACTGGAAGGGGTGGAATCAGCCCCAGCATTTT. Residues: CASNWKGWNQPQHF.

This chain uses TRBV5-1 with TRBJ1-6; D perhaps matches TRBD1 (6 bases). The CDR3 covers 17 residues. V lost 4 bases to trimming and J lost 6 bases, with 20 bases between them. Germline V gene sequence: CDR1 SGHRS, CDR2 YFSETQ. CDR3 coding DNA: TGCGCCAGCAGCCTGACAGGTTATGCCAGCGGTAATTCACCCCTCCACTTT. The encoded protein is CASSLTGYASGNSPLHF.

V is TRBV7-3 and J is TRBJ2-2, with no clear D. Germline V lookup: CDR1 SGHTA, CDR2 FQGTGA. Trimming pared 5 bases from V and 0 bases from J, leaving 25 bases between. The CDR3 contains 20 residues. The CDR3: CASSPYLSSGNPANTGELFF. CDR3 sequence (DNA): TGTGCCAGCAGCCCCTACTTATCGTCTGGTAACCCTGCGAACACCGGGGAGCTGTTTTTT.

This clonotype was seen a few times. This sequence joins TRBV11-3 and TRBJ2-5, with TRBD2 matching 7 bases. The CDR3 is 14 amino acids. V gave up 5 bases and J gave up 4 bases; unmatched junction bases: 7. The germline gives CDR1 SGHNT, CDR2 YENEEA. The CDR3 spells CASSPSSGLETQYF. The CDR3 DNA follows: TGTGCCAGCAGCCCCTCTAGCGGTTTAGAGACCCAGTACTTC.

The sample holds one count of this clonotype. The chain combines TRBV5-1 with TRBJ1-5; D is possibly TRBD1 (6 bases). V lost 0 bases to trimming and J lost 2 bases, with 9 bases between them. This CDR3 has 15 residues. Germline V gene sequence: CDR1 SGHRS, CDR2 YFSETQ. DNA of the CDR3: TGCGCCAGCAGCTTGGCAGGGGAAGGCAATCAGCCCCAGCATTTT. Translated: CASSLAGEGNQPQHF. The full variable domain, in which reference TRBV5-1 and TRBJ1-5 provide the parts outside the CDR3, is KAGVTQTPRYLIKTRGQQVTLSCSPISGHRSVSWYQQTPGQGLQFLFEYFSETQRNKGNFPGRFSGRQFSNSRSEMNVSTLELGDSALYLCASSLAGEGNQPQHFGDGTRLSIL.

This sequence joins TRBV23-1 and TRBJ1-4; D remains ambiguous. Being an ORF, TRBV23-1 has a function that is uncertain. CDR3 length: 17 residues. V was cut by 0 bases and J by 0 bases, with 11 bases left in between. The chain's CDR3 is CASSQSQAGATNEKLFF. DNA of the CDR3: TGCGCCAGCAGTCAATCGCAGGCTGGGGCAACTAATGAAAAACTGTTTTTT.

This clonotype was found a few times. The CDR3 DNA reads as TGTGCCAGCAGCGCCAGGGGGATTGGCAATCAGCCCCAGCATTTT. As protein: CASSARGIGNQPQHF. This chain uses TRBV2 with TRBJ1-5; 7 bases fit TRBD1. The length of the CDR3 is 15 residues. J gave up 2 bases and V 6 bases, and 7 bases lay outside the gene matches. Germline-derived CDR1 and CDR2 are SNHLY and FYNNEI.

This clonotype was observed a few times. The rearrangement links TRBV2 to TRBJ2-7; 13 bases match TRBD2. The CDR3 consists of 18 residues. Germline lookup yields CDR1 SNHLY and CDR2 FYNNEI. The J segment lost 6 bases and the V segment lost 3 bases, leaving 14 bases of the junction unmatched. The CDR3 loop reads CASSDVRLAGGLGSEQYF. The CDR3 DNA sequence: TGTGCCAGCAGTGACGTCCGACTAGCGGGGGGACTTGGGTCCGAGCAGTACTTC.

CDR3 sequence: CASSLEGRAGANVLTF. DNA of the CDR3: TGCGCCAGCAGCTTGGAGGGCAGGGCTGGGGCCAACGTCCTGACTTTC. This chain joins TRBV5-1 and TRBJ2-6; TRBD1 is a possible D gene (5 bases). Germline V gene lookup returns CDR1 SGHRS and CDR2 YFSETQ. Trimming left V 0 bases short and J 2 bases short, with 9 bases between. The CDR3 sequence is 16 residues long.

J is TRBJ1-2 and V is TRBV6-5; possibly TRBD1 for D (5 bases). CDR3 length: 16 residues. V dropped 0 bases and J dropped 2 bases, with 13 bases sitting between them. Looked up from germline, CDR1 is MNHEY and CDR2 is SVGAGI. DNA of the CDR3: TGTGCCAGCAGTTACTCGAATTCGGGGACCAACTATGGCTACACCTTC. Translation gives CASSYSNSGTNYGYTF.

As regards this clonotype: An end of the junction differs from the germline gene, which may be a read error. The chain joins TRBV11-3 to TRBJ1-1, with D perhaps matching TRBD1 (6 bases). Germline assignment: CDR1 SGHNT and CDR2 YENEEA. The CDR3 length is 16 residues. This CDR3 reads CASSLVGPGGMTEALF. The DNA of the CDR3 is TGTGCCAGCAGCCTCGTGGGGCCGGGGGGCATGACTGAAGCTTTATTT.

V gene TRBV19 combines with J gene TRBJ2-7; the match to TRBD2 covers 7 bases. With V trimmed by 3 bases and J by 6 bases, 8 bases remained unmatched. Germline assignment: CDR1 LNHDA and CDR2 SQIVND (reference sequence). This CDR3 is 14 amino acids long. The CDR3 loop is CASSMGLSPLEQYF. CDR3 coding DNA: TGTGCCAGTAGTATGGGACTATCTCCCCTCGAGCAGTACTTC. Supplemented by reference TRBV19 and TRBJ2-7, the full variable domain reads DGGITQSPKYLFRKEGQNVTLSCEQNLNHDAMYWYRQDPGQGLRLIYYSQIVNDFQKGDIAEGYSVSREKKESFPLTVTSAQKNPTAFYLCASSMGLSPLEQYFGPGTRLTVT.

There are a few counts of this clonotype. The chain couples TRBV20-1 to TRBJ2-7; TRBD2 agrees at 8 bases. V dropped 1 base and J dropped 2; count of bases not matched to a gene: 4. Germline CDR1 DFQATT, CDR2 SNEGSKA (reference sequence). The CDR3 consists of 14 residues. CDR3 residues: CSARAGGVAYEQYF. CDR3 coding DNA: TGCAGTGCTAGAGCGGGGGGGGTCGCCTACGAGCAGTACTTC.

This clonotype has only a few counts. The CDR3 protein is CAWKFRGPNNSPLHF. DNA of the CDR3: TGTGCCTGGAAGTTCCGGGGCCCCAATAATTCACCCCTCCACTTT. The J gene is TRBJ1-6, the V gene TRBV30, with a possible D match to TRBD1 (5 bases). The CDR3 is 15 amino acids. Trimming took off 4 bases at V and 5 bases at J, with 15 bases between the two ends. CDR1 is GTSNPN and CDR2 is SVGIG in the germline V gene (reference sequence).

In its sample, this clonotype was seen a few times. The DNA of the CDR3 is TGTGCCACCAGCAGAGATGACGGGACATCCTATAGCAATCAGCCCCAGCATTTT. Residues: CATSRDDGTSYSNQPQHF. This rearrangement joins TRBV15 to TRBJ1-5; tentatively, D is TRBD1 (6 bases). CDR3 length: 18 residues. Germline V gives CDR1 LNHNV, CDR2 YYDKDF (reference sequence). Trimming took off 0 bases at V and 0 bases at J, with 15 bases between the two ends.

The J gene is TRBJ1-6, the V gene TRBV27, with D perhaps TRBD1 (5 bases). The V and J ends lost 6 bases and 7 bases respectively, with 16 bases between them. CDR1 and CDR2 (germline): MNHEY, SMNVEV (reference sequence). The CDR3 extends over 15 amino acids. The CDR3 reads CASSPSGARNSPLHF. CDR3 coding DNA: TGTGCCAGCAGCCCATCCGGGGCTAGGAATTCACCCCTCCACTTT.

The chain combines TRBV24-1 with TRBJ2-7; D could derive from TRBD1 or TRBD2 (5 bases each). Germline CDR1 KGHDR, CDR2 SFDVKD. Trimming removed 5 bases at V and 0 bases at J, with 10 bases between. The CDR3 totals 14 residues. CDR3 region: CATSVGGSSYEQYF. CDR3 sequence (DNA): TGTGCCACCAGTGTTGGGGGAAGCTCCTACGAGCAGTACTTC.

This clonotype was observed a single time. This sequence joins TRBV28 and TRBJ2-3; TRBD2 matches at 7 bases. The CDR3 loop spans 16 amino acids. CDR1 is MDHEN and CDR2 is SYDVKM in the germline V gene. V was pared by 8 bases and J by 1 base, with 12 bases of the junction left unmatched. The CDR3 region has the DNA TGTGCCAGCTCCCCGGTGGCGGGGGTGCGCACAGATACGCAGTATTTT. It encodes CASSPVAGVRTDTQYF.

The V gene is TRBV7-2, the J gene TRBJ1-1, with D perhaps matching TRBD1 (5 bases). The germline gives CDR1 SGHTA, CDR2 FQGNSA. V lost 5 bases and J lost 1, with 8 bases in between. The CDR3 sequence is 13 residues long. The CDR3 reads CASSVGRNTEAFF. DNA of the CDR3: TGTGCCAGCAGCGTGGGACGGAACACTGAAGCTTTCTTT.

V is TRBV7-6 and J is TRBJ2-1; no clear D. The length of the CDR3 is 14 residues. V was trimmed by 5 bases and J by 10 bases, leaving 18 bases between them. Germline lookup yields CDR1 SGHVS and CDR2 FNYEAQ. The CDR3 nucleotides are TGTGCCAGCAGCCACCCCATGACAAGACAAGAGCAGTTCTTC. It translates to CASSHPMTRQEQFF.

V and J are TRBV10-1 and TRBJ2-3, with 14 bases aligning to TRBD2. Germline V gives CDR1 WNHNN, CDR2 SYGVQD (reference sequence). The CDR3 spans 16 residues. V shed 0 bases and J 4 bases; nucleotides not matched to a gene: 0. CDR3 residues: CASSESTSGGADTQYF. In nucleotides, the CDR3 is TGCGCCAGCAGTGAGTCGACTAGCGGGGGGGCAGATACGCAGTATTTT.

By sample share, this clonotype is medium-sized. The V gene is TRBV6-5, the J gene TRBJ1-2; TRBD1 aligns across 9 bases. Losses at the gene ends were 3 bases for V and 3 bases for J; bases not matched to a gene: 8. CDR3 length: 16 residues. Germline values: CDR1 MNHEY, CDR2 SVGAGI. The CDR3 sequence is CASSYIGQGLDYGYTF. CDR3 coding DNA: TGTGCCAGCAGTTATATAGGACAGGGGCTGGACTATGGCTACACCTTC.

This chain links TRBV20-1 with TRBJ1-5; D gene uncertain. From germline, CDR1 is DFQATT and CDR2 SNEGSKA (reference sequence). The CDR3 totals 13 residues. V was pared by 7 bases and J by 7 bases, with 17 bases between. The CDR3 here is CSVRQGFGQPQHF. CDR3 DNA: TGCAGTGTAAGACAAGGCTTTGGACAGCCCCAGCATTTT.

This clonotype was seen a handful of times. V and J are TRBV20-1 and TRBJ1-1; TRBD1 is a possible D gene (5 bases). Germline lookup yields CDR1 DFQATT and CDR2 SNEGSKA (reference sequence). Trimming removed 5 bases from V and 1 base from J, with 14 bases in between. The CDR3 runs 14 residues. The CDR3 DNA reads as TGCAGTGCTGTCCGCCCAACAGGGAACACTGAAGCTTTCTTT. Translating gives CSAVRPTGNTEAFF.

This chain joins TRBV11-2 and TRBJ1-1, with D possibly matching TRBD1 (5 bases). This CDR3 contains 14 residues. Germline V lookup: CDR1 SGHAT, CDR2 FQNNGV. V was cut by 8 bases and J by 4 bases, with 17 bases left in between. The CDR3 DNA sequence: TGTGCCAGCTCGACCGCCGGGGGGGGCACTGAAGCTTTCTTT. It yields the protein CASSTAGGGTEAFF. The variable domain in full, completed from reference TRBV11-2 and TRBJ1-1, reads EAGVAQSPRYKIIEKRQSVAFWCNPISGHATLYWYQQILGQGPKLLIQFQNNGVVDDSQLPKDRFSAERLKGVDSTLKIQPAKLEDSAVYLCASSTAGGGTEAFFGQGTRLTVV.

CDR3 region: CASSYSQGAHNSPLHF. CDR3 nucleotides: TGTGCCAGCAGTTACTCGCAGGGGGCGCATAATTCACCCCTCCACTTT. V gene TRBV6-5 combines with J gene TRBJ1-6; TRBD1 matches 8 bases. The CDR3 extends over 16 amino acids. Per germline, CDR1 MNHEY and CDR2 SVGAGI. After removal of 0 bases from V and 5 bases from J, the junction contained 3 bases not matched to a gene.